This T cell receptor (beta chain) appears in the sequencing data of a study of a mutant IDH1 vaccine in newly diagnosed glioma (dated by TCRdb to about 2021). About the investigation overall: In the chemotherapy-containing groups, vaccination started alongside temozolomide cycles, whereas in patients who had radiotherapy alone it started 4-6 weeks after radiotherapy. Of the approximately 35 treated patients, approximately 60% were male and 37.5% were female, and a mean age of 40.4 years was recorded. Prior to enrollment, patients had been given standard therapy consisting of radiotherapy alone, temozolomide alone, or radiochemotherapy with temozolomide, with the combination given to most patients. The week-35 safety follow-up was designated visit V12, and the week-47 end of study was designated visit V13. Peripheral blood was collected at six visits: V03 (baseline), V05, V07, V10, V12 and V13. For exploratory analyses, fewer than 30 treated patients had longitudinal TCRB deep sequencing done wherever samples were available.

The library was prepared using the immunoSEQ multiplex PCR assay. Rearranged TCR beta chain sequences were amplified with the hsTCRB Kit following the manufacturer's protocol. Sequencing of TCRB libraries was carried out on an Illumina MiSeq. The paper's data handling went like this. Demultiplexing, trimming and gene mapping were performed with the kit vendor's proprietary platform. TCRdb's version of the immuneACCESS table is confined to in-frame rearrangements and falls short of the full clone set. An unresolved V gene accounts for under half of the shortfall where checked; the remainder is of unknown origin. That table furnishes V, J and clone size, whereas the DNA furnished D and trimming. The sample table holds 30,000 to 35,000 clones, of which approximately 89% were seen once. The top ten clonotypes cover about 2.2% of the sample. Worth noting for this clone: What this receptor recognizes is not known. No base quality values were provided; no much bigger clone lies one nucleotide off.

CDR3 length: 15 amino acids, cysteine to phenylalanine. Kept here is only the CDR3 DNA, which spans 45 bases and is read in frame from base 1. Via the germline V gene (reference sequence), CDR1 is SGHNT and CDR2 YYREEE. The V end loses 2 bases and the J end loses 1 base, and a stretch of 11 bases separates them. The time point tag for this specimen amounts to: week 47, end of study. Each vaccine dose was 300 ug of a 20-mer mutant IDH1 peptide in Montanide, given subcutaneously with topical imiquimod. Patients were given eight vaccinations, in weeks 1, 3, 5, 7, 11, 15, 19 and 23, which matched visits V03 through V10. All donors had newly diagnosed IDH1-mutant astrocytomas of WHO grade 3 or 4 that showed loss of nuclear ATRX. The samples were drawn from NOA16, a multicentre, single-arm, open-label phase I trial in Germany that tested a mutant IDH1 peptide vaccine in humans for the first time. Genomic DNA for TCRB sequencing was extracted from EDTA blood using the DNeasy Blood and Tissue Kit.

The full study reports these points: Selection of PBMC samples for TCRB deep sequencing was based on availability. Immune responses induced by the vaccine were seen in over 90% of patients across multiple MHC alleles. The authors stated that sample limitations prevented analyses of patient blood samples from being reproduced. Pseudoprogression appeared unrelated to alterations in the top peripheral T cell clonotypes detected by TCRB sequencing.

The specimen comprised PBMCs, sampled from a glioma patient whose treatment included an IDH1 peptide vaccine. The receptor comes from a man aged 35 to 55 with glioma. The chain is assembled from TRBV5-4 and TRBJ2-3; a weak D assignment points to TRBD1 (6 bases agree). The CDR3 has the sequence CASSLTGSGTDTQYF. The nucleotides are TGTGCCAGCAGCTTAACAGGGAGTGGCACAGATACGCAGTATTTT.